The clone carrying this T cell receptor (beta chain) was seen a single time. Its target is unknown. Profiling relied on immunoSEQ multiplex PCR, and the TCRdb table lists in-frame clones only, not all of them. The repertoire holds about 2,500,000 clones, with around 94% as singletons. CDR1 is SQVTM and CDR2 is ANQGSEA in the germline V gene. The CDR3 is 13 amino acids. Between the trimmed V and J ends, which lost 6 bases and 0 bases, there was a span of 9 bases. This entry belongs to a study of shared clonotypes between healthy human individuals. Study-wide context: Researchers drew samples from a couple of women and a few men aged 18 to 49. Each donor had three CD4 naive, three CD4 memory, two CD8 naive and one CD8 memory plate. Broader study findings: All-four-donor shared clonotypes had higher generation probabilities than non-shared clonotypes did.

The donor population consisted of healthy HIV-negative adults with no recent acute infections or vaccinations. Sequencing was carried out using naive CD4+ T cells sorted from blood. Subset here: CD45RA+ positively selected. This clonotype was obtained from a young man in good health. V usage is TRBV29-1 and J usage is TRBJ1-3; D is uncertain. The CDR3 sequence: CSVDESSGNTIYF. The CDR3 DNA sequence: TGCAGCGTGGATGAGTCCTCTGGAAACACCATATATTTT.